This section outlines one T cell receptor beta chain sequence together with its context. Its specificity is unknown. The sample originates from a study of cytomegalovirus exposure and HLA in healthy donors. Overall study results and limits: Later work found most CMV-associated TCR beta chains apparently HLA-restricted.

The PCR used 60 Vbeta and 13 Jbeta primers. Assay: immunoSEQ multiplex PCR; the TCRdb copy retains only in-frame clones and omits some. The sample yields about 120,000 clones, 60% to 85% seen once. The CDR3 is 13 amino acids. The germline V gene has CDR1 SGDLS and CDR2 YYNGEE. V was pared by 2 bases and J by 1 base, with 6 bases between. This receptor was obtained from a female donor in good health and CMV-seronegative. This sequence joins TRBV9 and TRBJ2-5; D is uncertain. Specimen: PBMCs. The CDR3 loop is CASSVTLQETQYF. The DNA for the CDR3 is TGTGCCAGCAGCGTGACTCTCCAAGAGACCCAGTACTTC.